This paragraph covers one T cell receptor (beta chain) sequence. The antigen it binds to is not known. The record has no base qualities; no much larger clone is one base away. This sample is part of a study of CD8 T cells in Susac syndrome (dated by TCRdb to about 2019). Background on the whole study: The study used repertoire sequencing to test whether antigen drove CD8+ T cell activation and differentiation in Susac syndrome. Clonality of the CD8+ T cell repertoire was compared between around 13 healthy donors, some 14 Susac syndrome patients and about 15 multiple sclerosis patients. Overall results and qualifications from the work: The study acknowledged that relatively few individuals were included in the TCR sequencing and HLA analysis.

The germline V gene (reference sequence) gives CDR1 as MNHEY and CDR2 as SMNVEV. The CDR3 runs 15 residues from the cysteine to the phenylalanine. The CDR3 DNA has 45 bases and is translated from base 1. V has 8 bases trimmed and J has 6 bases trimmed; junction bases matching no gene number 16. RNA was extracted with the RNeasy kit and about 0.5 to 1 ug was reverse transcribed using random hexamers. TCR beta CDR3 regions were amplified with the immunoSEQ multiplex PCR assay covering 54 Vbeta and 13 Jbeta segments. PCR amplification bias was corrected using a synthetic template baseline for primer optimization and computational correction. The source study handled its data this way. Reads were assigned to V, D and J genes according to IMGT and analyzed in immunoSEQ Analyzer, with only productive sequences retained. Clonality was computed as one minus Shannon entropy normalized by log2 of the number of productive unique sequences. Public and private clones were assessed among the 100 most prevalent clones of each patient and control. Clones were defined as Susac-specific when absent from the healthy and MS cohorts, from roughly 1,100 published viral clones and from other ImmuneACCESS disease sequences. Using fastp at Q25 and MiXCR, TCRdb reprocessed the public reads and kept productive beta chains. CDR3 protein duplicates are merged, each entry listing the most common genes and DNA. TCRdb's processing, not the study's, gives the V and J calls here. For this sample there are some 300,000 distinct CDR3 sequences; about 85% appear just once. The ten most abundant clones make up about 0.11% of the sample.

Peripheral blood CD8+ and CD4+ T cells from healthy donors, Susac syndrome patients and multiple sclerosis patients were profiled by high-throughput TCR beta sequencing. Multiple sclerosis controls were treatment-naive patients with stable or active relapsing-remitting disease fulfilling revised McDonald criteria. Bulk CD8+ and CD4+ T cells were purified by magnetic negative isolation, whereas CD8+ TEMRA cells were enriched by FACS. Blood was collected in EDTA tubes and processed within 24 hours, with PBMCs isolated through density gradient centrifugation. PBMCs destined for TCR sequencing were cryopreserved in liquid nitrogen and later thawed in a 37 °C water bath. The sorted or isolated CD4+, CD8+ and CD8+ TEMRA cells had a purity of 90% or higher.

This sequence uses TRBV27 and TRBJ2-7; TRBD1 lines up with 7 middle nucleotides. The specimen was CD8+ T cells from PBMCs. The TCR sequence derives from a human donor with multiple sclerosis. The CDR3 region reads CASSGRDSYRREQYF. At the DNA level, the sequence is TGTGCCAGCTCTGGCCGGGACAGTTATCGACGCGAGCAGTACTTC.